A single sample is the source of the 9 T cell receptor beta chains below, sequenced in a study of blood T cell repertoires in COVID-19. Libraries were prepared by immunoSEQ multiplex PCR; TCRdb keeps only in-frame clonotypes and omits some of them. Altogether over 600,000 clones are present, just under 90% being singletons, with the ten largest covering roughly 0.25%. Sequencing was carried out using peripheral blood. The receptors shown here come from a woman under 30 with acute or convalescent COVID-19.

The chain employs TRBV5-6 and TRBJ2-7, with D possibly matching TRBD2 (5 bases). The germline gives CDR1 SGHDT, CDR2 YYEEEE. The CDR3 is made up of 14 amino acids. The V end lost 0 bases, the J end lost 3 bases, and 10 bases lay between the germline ends. The CDR3 nucleotides are TGTGCCAGCAGCTTGGGACTAACTTTCTACGAGCAGTACTTC. It is translated as CASSLGLTFYEQYF.

This clone has just a few counts. The genes are TRBV5-6 and TRBJ2-7; the match to TRBD2 covers 11 bases. The CDR3 has 16 amino acids. The V gene end was trimmed by 5 bases and the J gene end by 6 bases; junction bases not matched to a gene: 13. CDR1 is SGHDT and CDR2 is YYEEEE in the germline V gene. For the CDR3, the DNA is TGTGCCAGCAGTCACCTAAGGTTAGCGGGGGGGAGCGAGCAGTACTTC. Residues: CASSHLRLAGGSEQYF.

This clone was observed a single time. The gene calls are TRBV21-1 and TRBJ1-2; the table's TRBD1 call for D was not verified on the DNA. TRBV21-1 is annotated as a pseudogene. The CDR3 contains 14 residues. CDR3 DNA: TGTGCCAGCCGTGATGGGGACAGGGGGCTTGGCTACACCTTC. It codes for CASRDGDRGLGYTF.

The chain links TRBV30 to TRBJ1-2; a weak D match, TRBD1 (6 bases). The V end was cut by 5 bases, the J end by 6 bases, with 19 bases between. The germline V gene encodes CDR1 GTSNPN and CDR2 SVGIG (reference sequence). CDR3 length equals 14 residues. The DNA for the CDR3 is TGTGCCTGGGCGCCAGGGGTTATGTACGATGGCTACACCTTC. Its translation: CAWAPGVMYDGYTF.

The V gene is TRBV4-1, the J gene TRBJ1-1; no reliable D call. The CDR3 covers 14 residues. Germline V gene data show CDR1 as MGHRA and CDR2 as YSYEKL. V lost 5 bases and J lost 1, with 11 bases in between. The DNA of the CDR3 is TGCGCCAGCAGCGTTCGTTCCCCGAACACTGAAGCTTTCTTT. It translates to CASSVRSPNTEAFF.

This chain uses TRBV19 with TRBJ2-1; 10 nucleotides line up with TRBD2. The CDR3 contains 16 residues. The trim removed 2 bases at V and 7 bases at J, leaving 8 bases unmatched. The germline gives CDR1 LNHDA, CDR2 SQIVND (reference sequence). This CDR3 reads CASSIKAGGPQNEQFF. The CDR3 coding sequence is TGTGCCAGTAGTATAAAAGCGGGGGGGCCCCAGAATGAGCAGTTCTTC.

The chain employs TRBV11-2 and TRBJ2-7; 11 positions match TRBD1. The CDR3 sequence is 17 residues long. Trimming removed 1 base from V and 3 bases from J; junction bases left unmatched: 8. Germline CDR1 and CDR2: SGHAT and FQNNGV. CDR3 amino acids: CASSLAPWGQGGYEQYF. CDR3 DNA sequence: TGTGCCAGCAGCTTAGCTCCCTGGGGACAGGGGGGCTACGAGCAGTACTTC. The variable domain in full, with the rest retrieved from reference TRBV11-2 and TRBJ2-7, is EAGVAQSPRYKIIEKRQSVAFWCNPISGHATLYWYQQILGQGPKLLIQFQNNGVVDDSQLPKDRFSAERLKGVDSTLKIQPAKLEDSAVYLCASSLAPWGQGGYEQYFGPGTRLTVT.

The genes are TRBV6-5 and TRBJ1-6; a weak D match, TRBD1 (5 bases). There are 13 residues in the CDR3. V was shortened by 6 bases and J by 3 bases, with 6 bases between the two germline ends. The germline V gene has CDR1 MNHEY and CDR2 SVGAGI. In DNA form, the CDR3 reads TGTGCCAGCAGGGGGCTCTATAATTCACCCCTCCACTTT. This codes for CASRGLYNSPLHF.

The CDR3 DNA follows: TGTGCCAGCGCCGGGACAGGCCGTTACGGCTACACCTTC. It yields the protein CASAGTGRYGYTF. The chain carries TRBV6-5 and TRBJ1-2; 8 bases line up with TRBD1. The CDR3 extends over 13 amino acids. Unmatched junction bases numbered 10, after V lost 8 bases and J lost 8 bases. Germline lookup yields CDR1 MNHEY and CDR2 SVGAGI.